Shown below are 6 T cell receptor beta chains from a single sample sequenced in a study of cytomegalovirus exposure and HLA in healthy donors. Sequenced by immunoSEQ multiplex PCR; TCRdb stores in-frame clones only, minus some. The sample shows about 130,000 clones, 85% to 90% of them seen only once. Material: PBMCs. These receptors came from a woman aged 25 to 45 in good health and CMV-seropositive.

The CDR3, as DNA: TGCGCCAGCAGCCAAGAGGGCGGACTTGGGCCCCAGCATTTT. This codes for CASSQEGGLGPQHF. The rearrangement links TRBV4-1 to TRBJ1-5, with D uncertain. Germline CDR1 is MGHRA and CDR2 is YSYEKL. V lost 0 bases and J lost 9, with 12 bases in between. The CDR3 contains 14 residues.

The chain carries TRBV6-1 and TRBJ1-1; D might be TRBD1 (6 bases). The CDR3 spans 15 residues. The V and J ends lost 2 bases and 2 bases respectively, with 12 bases between them. Germline CDR1 reads MNHNS; CDR2 reads SASEGT. CDR3 amino acids: CASSEYQGINTEAFF. The DNA for the CDR3 is TGTGCCAGCAGTGAATATCAGGGGATCAACACTGAAGCTTTCTTT.

The rearrangement uses TRBV2 and TRBJ2-1; TRBD2 might be the D (6 bases). Germline V CDR1 and CDR2: SNHLY, FYNNEI. This CDR3 is built from 12 residues. V dropped 8 bases and J dropped 7 bases, with 12 bases sitting between them. CDR3 nucleotide sequence: TGTGCCAGCGGCCAGGAGGGAAATGAGCAGTTCTTC. Its translation is CASGQEGNEQFF.

The chain employs TRBV9 and TRBJ2-3; D may be TRBD2 (6 bases). The CDR3 sequence is 16 residues long. Trimming cost V 5 bases and J 3 bases, with 19 bases left between them. Germline V gene data show CDR1 as SGDLS and CDR2 as YYNGEE. Here the CDR3 reads CASSGERGGITDTQYF. Written as DNA, the CDR3 is TGTGCCAGCAGTGGCGAGAGGGGCGGGATAACAGATACGCAGTATTTT.

This chain joins TRBV5-6 and TRBJ2-3, with no clear D. This CDR3 is 13 amino acids long. V shed 6 bases and J shed 4 bases, with 12 bases lying between them. Germline-derived CDR1 and CDR2 are SGHDT and YYEEEE. The CDR3 region is CASNRVVPDTQYF. CDR3 nucleotides: TGTGCCAGCAACCGAGTGGTCCCAGATACGCAGTATTTT.

The chain carries TRBV5-5 and TRBJ2-7, with TRBD1 identical over 11 bases. V was clipped by 0 bases and J by 5 bases; unmatched bases: 4. The CDR3 length is 15 residues. CDR1 and CDR2 (germline): SGHKS, YYEKEE (reference sequence). CDR3 sequence (DNA): TGTGCCAGCAGCTTGGGGACAGGGGGCCGGAACGAGCAGTACTTC. Protein sequence: CASSLGTGGRNEQYF.